This T cell receptor (beta chain) comes out of a study of blood T cell repertoires in COVID-19. At the level of the study: The study drew acute and convalescent COVID-19 samples from the United States, Italy and Spain. PBMCs, B-cell-depleted T cells, or T cells provided the cDNA or gDNA that made up the material.

In the original processing: Amplification of reference gene primers provided the estimated nucleated cell counts. This table comes from immunoSEQ multiplex PCR, and its TCRdb copy is limited to in-frame clones, with some not included. V and J calls plus clone size are reproduced from that table; the DNA served to infer D and trimming. The sample shows approximately 360,000 clones, around 91% of them seen only once. This clone was counted once. The CDR3 has 11 amino acids. Germline V gene data show CDR1 as WNHNN and CDR2 as SYGVQD (reference sequence). With 6 bases removed from V and 6 bases from J, the gap between germline ends came to 8 bases.

This chain links TRBV10-1 with TRBJ1-2, with no clear D. This clonotype was obtained from a man in his late teens or twenties with active or convalescent COVID-19. The specimen sequenced was peripheral blood. CDR3 loop: CASRKGDGYTF. CDR3 DNA sequence: TGCGCCAGCAGAAAGGGAGATGGCTACACCTTC.